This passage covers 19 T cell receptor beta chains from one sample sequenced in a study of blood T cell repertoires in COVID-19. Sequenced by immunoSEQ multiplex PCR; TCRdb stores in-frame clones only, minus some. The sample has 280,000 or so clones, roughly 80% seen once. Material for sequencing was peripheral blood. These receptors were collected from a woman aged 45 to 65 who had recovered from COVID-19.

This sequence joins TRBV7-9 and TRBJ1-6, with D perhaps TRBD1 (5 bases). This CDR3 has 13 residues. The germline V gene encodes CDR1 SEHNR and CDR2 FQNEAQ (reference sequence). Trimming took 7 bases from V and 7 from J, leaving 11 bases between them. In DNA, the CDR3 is TGTGCCAGCAAATGGGGGGTCAATTCACCCCTCCACTTT. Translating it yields CASKWGVNSPLHF.

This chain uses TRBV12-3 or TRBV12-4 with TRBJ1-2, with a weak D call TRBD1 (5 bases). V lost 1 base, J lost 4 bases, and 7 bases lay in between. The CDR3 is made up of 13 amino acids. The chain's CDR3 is CASSLDQGYGYTF. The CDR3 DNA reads TGTGCCAGCAGTTTAGACCAGGGCTATGGCTACACCTTC.

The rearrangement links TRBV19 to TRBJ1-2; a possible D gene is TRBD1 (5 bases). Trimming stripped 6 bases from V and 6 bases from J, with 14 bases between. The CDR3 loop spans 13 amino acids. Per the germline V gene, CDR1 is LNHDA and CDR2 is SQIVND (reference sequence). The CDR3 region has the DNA TGTGCCAGTAGCCGCCGGGGGGAGGATGGCTACACCTTC. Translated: CASSRRGEDGYTF.

CDR3: CASSPRTHTYEQYF. The CDR3 bases are TGTGCCAGTAGTCCCCGGACACATACCTACGAGCAGTACTTC. V gene TRBV19 combines with J gene TRBJ2-7; maybe TRBD1 (5 bases). CDR3 length: 14 amino acids. Germline lookup yields CDR1 LNHDA and CDR2 SQIVND (reference sequence). The V gene lost 5 bases and the J gene lost 2 bases, with 13 bases spanning the gap.

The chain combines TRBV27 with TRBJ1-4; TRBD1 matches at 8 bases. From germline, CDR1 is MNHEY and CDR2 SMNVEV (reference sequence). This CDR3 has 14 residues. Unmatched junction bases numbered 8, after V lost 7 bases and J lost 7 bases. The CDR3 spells CASTRTGLGEKLFF. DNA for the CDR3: TGTGCCAGCACGCGGACAGGGTTGGGTGAAAAACTGTTTTTT.

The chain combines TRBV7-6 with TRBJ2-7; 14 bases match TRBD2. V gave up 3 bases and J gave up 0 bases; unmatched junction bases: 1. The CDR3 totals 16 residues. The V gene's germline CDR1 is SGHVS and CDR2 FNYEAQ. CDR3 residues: CASSFGLAGGSYEQYF. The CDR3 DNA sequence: TGTGCCAGCAGCTTCGGACTAGCGGGGGGCTCCTACGAGCAGTACTTC.

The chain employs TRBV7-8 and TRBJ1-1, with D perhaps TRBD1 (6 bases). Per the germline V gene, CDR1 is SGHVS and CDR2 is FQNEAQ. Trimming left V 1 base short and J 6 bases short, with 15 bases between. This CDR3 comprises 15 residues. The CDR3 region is CASSLEPGQTSEAFF. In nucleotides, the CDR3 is TGTGCCAGCAGCTTAGAACCGGGACAAACTTCTGAAGCTTTCTTT.

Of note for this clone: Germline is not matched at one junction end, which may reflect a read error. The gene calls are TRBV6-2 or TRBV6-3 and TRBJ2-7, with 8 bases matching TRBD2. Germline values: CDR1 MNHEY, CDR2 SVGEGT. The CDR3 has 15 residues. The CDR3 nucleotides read TGTGCCTGCAGTCGGAGCGGGAGCCCACCCTACGAGCAGTACTTC. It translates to CACSRSGSPPYEQYF.

The CDR3 is CASLPPDKTTYEQYF. CDR3 nucleotide sequence: TGTGCAAGTCTCCCGCCCGATAAGACTACCTACGAGCAGTACTTC. The chain recombines TRBV12-2 with TRBJ2-7; the D segment call TRBD2 is taken from the table without a DNA check. TRBV12-2 is an annotated pseudogene. The CDR3 sequence is 15 residues long.

The CDR3 sequence is CASSPAGGMNYGYTF. CDR3 DNA sequence: TGTGCCAGCAGCCCCGCGGGGGGGATGAACTATGGCTACACCTTC. The V and J genes are TRBV4-2 and TRBJ1-2, with D maybe TRBD1 (5 bases). The CDR3 has 15 amino acids. Trimming left V 4 bases short and J 2 bases short, with 14 bases between. Germline loops: CDR1 LGHNA, CDR2 YNFKEQ.

CDR3 DNA: TGTGCCGGGCAGGGGACCACCGGGGAGCTGTTTTTT. It is translated as CAGQGTTGELFF. The rearrangement uses TRBV28 and TRBJ2-2; TRBD1 is a possible D gene (6 bases). Germline-derived CDR1 and CDR2 are MDHEN and SYDVKM. CDR3 size: 12 residues. V was trimmed by 11 bases and J by 4 bases, leaving 11 bases between them.

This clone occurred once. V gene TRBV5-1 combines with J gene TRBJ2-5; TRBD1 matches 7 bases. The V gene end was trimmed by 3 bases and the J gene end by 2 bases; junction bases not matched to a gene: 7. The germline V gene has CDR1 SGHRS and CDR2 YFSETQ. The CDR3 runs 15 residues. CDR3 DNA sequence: TGCGCCAGCAGCTCCGGACAGGTTTATCAAGAGACCCAGTACTTC. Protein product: CASSSGQVYQETQYF.

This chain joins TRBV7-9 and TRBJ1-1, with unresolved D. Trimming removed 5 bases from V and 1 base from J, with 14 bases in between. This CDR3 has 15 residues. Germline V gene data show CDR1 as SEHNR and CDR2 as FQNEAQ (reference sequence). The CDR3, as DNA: TGTGCCAGCAGCCCGAATGTGGCAGGGAACACTGAAGCTTTCTTT. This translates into CASSPNVAGNTEAFF. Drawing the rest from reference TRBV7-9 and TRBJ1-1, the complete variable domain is DTGVSQNPRHKITKRGQNVTFRCDPISEHNRLYWYRQTLGQGPEFLTYFQNEAQLEKSRLLSDRFSAERPKGSFSTLEIQRTEQGDSAMYLCASSPNVAGNTEAFFGQGTRLTVV.

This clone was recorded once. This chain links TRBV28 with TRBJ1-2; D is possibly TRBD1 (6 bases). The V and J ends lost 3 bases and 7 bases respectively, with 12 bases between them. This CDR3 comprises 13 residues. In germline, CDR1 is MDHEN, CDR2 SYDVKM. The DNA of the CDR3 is TGTGCCAGCAGTTTTTTACAGGGTTCTGGCTACACCTTC. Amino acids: CASSFLQGSGYTF.

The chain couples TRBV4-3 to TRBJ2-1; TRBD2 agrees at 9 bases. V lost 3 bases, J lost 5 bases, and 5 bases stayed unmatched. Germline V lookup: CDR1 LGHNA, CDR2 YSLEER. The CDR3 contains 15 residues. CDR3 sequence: CASSHLSGGNNEQFF. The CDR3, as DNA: TGCGCCAGCAGCCATCTAAGCGGGGGGAACAATGAGCAGTTCTTC.

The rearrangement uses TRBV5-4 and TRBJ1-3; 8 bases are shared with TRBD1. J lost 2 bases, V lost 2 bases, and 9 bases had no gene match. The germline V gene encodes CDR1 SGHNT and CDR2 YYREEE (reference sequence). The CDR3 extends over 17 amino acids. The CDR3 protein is CASSFGQGRIPGNTIYF. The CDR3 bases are TGTGCCAGCAGCTTTGGACAGGGAAGGATCCCTGGAAACACCATATATTTT.

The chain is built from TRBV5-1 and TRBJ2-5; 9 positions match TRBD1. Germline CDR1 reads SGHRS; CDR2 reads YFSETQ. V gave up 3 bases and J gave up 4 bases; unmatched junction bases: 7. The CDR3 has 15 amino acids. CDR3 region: CASSWDRAHVETQYF. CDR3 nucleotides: TGCGCCAGCAGCTGGGACAGGGCGCACGTAGAGACCCAGTACTTC.

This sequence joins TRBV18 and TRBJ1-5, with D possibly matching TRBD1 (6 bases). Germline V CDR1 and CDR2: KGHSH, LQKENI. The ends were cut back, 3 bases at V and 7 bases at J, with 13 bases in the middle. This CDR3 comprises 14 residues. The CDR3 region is CASSPLGDKQPQHF. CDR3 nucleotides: TGTGCCAGCTCACCGCTGGGGGACAAGCAGCCCCAGCATTTT.

The CDR3 protein is CASSRQGSTGYTF. CDR3 nucleotide sequence: TGTGCCAGCAGCCGACAGGGGTCGACAGGCTACACCTTC. This chain joins TRBV7-8 and TRBJ1-2; TRBD1 agrees at 8 bases. The trim removed 5 bases at V and 8 bases at J, leaving 7 bases unmatched. The CDR3 spans 13 residues. The germline V gene has CDR1 SGHVS and CDR2 FQNEAQ.